These 25 T cell receptor beta chains share one sample of origin, sequenced in a study of CD8+ T cells in alopecia areata. RNA was isolated and reverse transcribed to cDNA, the sequencing template. Produced via immunoSEQ multiplex PCR; TCRdb's table is partial and in-frame only. The sample contains around 250,000 clones, 67% of which appear only once. The sequences come from CD4+ T cells sorted from blood, collected at week 0. The receptors come from a human donor with alopecia areata.

The chain uses TRBV20-1 and TRBJ1-1, with a possible D match to TRBD1 (6 bases). Germline lookup yields CDR1 DFQATT and CDR2 SNEGSKA (reference sequence). With 5 bases removed from V and 7 bases from J, the gap between germline ends came to 11 bases. The CDR3 loop spans 11 amino acids. The CDR3 sequence: CSAVTGSEAFF. CDR3 in DNA: TGCAGTGCTGTGACAGGAAGTGAAGCTTTCTTT.

The J gene is TRBJ1-5, the V gene TRBV12-5, with D uncertain. CDR3 length: 12 residues. With 6 bases removed from V and 0 bases from J, the gap between germline ends came to 3 bases. CDR1 is LGHNT, CDR2 FRNRAP, per germline. CDR3 loop: CASGYSNQPQHF. The CDR3 nucleotides read TGTGCTAGTGGCTATAGCAATCAGCCCCAGCATTTT.

The chain employs TRBV15 and TRBJ2-4; no clear D gene. This CDR3 spans 19 amino acids. The germline V gene encodes CDR1 LNHNV and CDR2 YYDKDF (reference sequence). V dropped 0 bases and J dropped 0 bases, with 18 bases sitting between them. The DNA for the CDR3 is TGTGCCACCAGCAGAGATCTTTTGCAGCCCCGGTTAGCCAAAAACATTCAGTACTTC. This codes for CATSRDLLQPRLAKNIQYF.

The CDR3 DNA reads as TGTGCCAGCAGCGTTACAGGGGGCCTGGAGACCCAGTACTTC. Its protein is CASSVTGGLETQYF. V is TRBV9 and J is TRBJ2-5; 9 bases are shared with TRBD1. Germline trimming cut 2 bases from V and 5 bases from J; bases unmatched to any gene: 4. Germline loops: CDR1 SGDLS, CDR2 YYNGEE. The CDR3 loop spans 14 amino acids.

This clone was seen only once. This chain joins TRBV29-1 and TRBJ2-7, with 9 bases that match TRBD2. The V gene end was trimmed by 4 bases and the J gene end by 3 bases; junction bases not matched to a gene: 4. This CDR3 comprises 13 residues. Germline V gives CDR1 SQVTM, CDR2 ANQGSEA. CDR3 residues: CSVGLAGVYEQYF. CDR3 DNA: TGCAGCGTTGGGTTAGCGGGGGTCTACGAGCAGTACTTC.

This clone showed up just a few times. The V and J genes are TRBV7-9 and TRBJ2-1; D is perhaps TRBD2 (6 bases). The CDR3 spans 15 residues. The germline V and J ends were trimmed by 5 bases and 1 base, with 12 bases remaining between them. Germline V gene lookup returns CDR1 SEHNR and CDR2 FQNEAQ (reference sequence). CDR3 nucleotide sequence: TGTGCCAGCAGCACAAGACTAGTGTCCTACAATGAGCAGTTCTTC. Its translation: CASSTRLVSYNEQFF.

The chain uses TRBV4-2 and TRBJ2-3, with a weak D call TRBD2 (5 bases). CDR1 is LGHNA, CDR2 YNFKEQ, per germline. This CDR3 comprises 15 residues. Trimming shortened V by 7 bases and J by 2 bases, and 16 bases separated the two germline ends. In nucleotides, the CDR3 is TGTGCCAGCAAGATTGAGGGCCGCGACACAGATACGCAGTATTTT. Protein product: CASKIEGRDTDTQYF.

The chain carries TRBV2 and TRBJ1-1; D is unresolved. The length of the CDR3 is 15 residues. From germline, CDR1 is SNHLY and CDR2 FYNNEI. Trimming shortened V by 1 base and J by 4 bases, and 13 bases separated the two germline ends. The CDR3 DNA is TGTGCCAGCAGTGAAGAAGGTGGTGCGGCCACTGAAGCTTTCTTT. Translated, it gives CASSEEGGAATEAFF.

The V and J genes are TRBV30 and TRBJ1-2; D gene uncertain. Germline loops: CDR1 GTSNPN, CDR2 SVGIG (reference sequence). This CDR3 comprises 15 residues. The V end was cut by 0 bases, the J end by 0 bases, with 11 bases between. CDR3 amino acids: CAWSVGQISNYGYTF. Written as DNA, the CDR3 is TGTGCCTGGAGTGTAGGTCAGATTTCTAACTATGGCTACACCTTC. Using reference TRBV30 and TRBJ1-2 for the parts outside the CDR3, the full variable domain is SQTIHQWPATLVQPVGSPLSLECTVEGTSNPNLYWYRQAAGRGLQLLFYSVGIGQISSEVPQNLSASRPQDRQFILSSKKLLLSDSGFYLCAWSVGQISNYGYTFGSGTRLTVV.

V gene TRBV12-5 combines with J gene TRBJ2-2; D remains ambiguous. Deletions cut 8 bases from V and 3 bases from J, with 7 bases between. CDR1 is LGHNT and CDR2 is FRNRAP in the germline V gene. The CDR3 length is 12 residues. CDR3 in amino acids: CASRRDTGELFF. The CDR3 nucleotides read TGTGCTAGTCGAAGGGACACCGGGGAGCTGTTTTTT.

This chain connects TRBV15 to TRBJ1-2; TRBD1 agrees at 8 bases. The CDR3 covers 16 residues. V was pared by 1 base and J by 5 bases, with 9 bases of the junction left unmatched. Germline CDR1 is LNHNV and CDR2 is YYDKDF (reference sequence). This CDR3 reads CATSRAQDRASYGYTF. DNA of the CDR3: TGTGCCACCAGCAGAGCCCAGGACAGGGCCTCTTATGGCTACACCTTC.

Note on this clone: Other nucleotide sequences in the sample specify the same CDR3. The V and J genes are TRBV5-1 and TRBJ1-4; D is unresolved. This CDR3 contains 14 residues. Trimming removed 1 base at V and 7 bases at J, with 11 bases between. Germline CDR1 and CDR2: SGHRS and YFSETQ. The CDR3 coding sequence is TGCGCCAGCAGCTTGTCGGGTAGCGGTGAAAAACTGTTTTTT. Residues: CASSLSGSGEKLFF.

This clone was detected a few times. This rearrangement joins TRBV29-1 to TRBJ2-3; D unclear. V was pared by 6 bases and J by 2 bases, with 9 bases between. CDR1 SQVTM and CDR2 ANQGSEA come from the germline V gene. The CDR3 loop spans 12 amino acids. For the CDR3, the DNA is TGCAGCGTGATTCCCAACACAGATACGCAGTATTTT. It yields the protein CSVIPNTDTQYF.

This clone was seen more than once but under ten times. The CDR3: CAWSYSGTEAFF. CDR3 nucleotides: TGTGCCTGGAGTTACTCGGGCACTGAAGCTTTCTTT. This chain joins TRBV30 and TRBJ1-1; D uncertain. CDR3 length: 12 amino acids. Trimming took 2 bases from V and 4 from J, leaving 8 bases between them. Germline values: CDR1 GTSNPN, CDR2 SVGIG (reference sequence).

The rearrangement uses TRBV5-1 and TRBJ1-1, with 7 bases that match TRBD1. In germline, CDR1 is SGHRS, CDR2 YFSETQ. V lost 4 bases to trimming and J lost 5 bases; unmatched junction nucleotides: 5. The CDR3 spans 13 residues. In nucleotides, the CDR3 is TGCGCCAGCAGCCGATCGGGACAGACTGAAGCTTTCTTT. Its protein product is CASSRSGQTEAFF.

CDR3 bases: TGCAGCGCCGCCGCCGACAGGGGGGGCTATGGCTACACCTTC. Its protein is CSAAADRGGYGYTF. V and J are TRBV29-1 and TRBJ1-2; TRBD1 agrees at 9 bases. The CDR3 sequence is 14 residues long. Germline loops: CDR1 SQVTM, CDR2 ANQGSEA. The junction had 10 bases not matched to a gene; V was cut back by 7 bases and J by 4 bases.

In regard to this clone: Relative to the germline gene, one junction end is altered; a read error may explain this. V usage is TRBV2 and J usage is TRBJ2-1, with 7 bases matching TRBD2. Germline CDR1 SNHLY, CDR2 FYNNEI. This CDR3 contains 11 residues. The CDR3: CASSRGGDEVF. CDR3 nucleotides: TGTGCCAGCAGCCGGGGAGGGGACGAAGTCTTC.

This clone came up a few times. Within the sample, other DNA sequences also encode this same CDR3. The rearrangement joins TRBV29-1 to TRBJ1-5; perhaps TRBD1 as D (6 bases). Trimming took 4 bases from V and 4 from J, leaving 11 bases between them. Germline CDR1 reads SQVTM; CDR2 reads ANQGSEA. This CDR3 comprises 13 residues. The CDR3 loop reads CSVGRDKNQPQHF. The DNA of the CDR3 is TGCAGCGTTGGCAGGGACAAGAATCAGCCCCAGCATTTT. Combining the CDR3 with reference TRBV29-1 and TRBJ1-5 gives the whole variable domain SAVISQKPSRDICQRGTSLTIQCQVDSQVTMMFWYRQQPGQSLTLIATANQGSEATYESGFVIDKFPISRPNLTFSTLTVSNMSPEDSSIYLCSVGRDKNQPQHFGDGTRLSIL.

This clone was observed a single time. CDR3: CASSEDRGLNSPLHF. Written as DNA, the CDR3 is TGCGCCAGCAGCGAAGACAGGGGGCTTAATTCACCCCTCCACTTT. The rearrangement uses TRBV5-1 and TRBJ1-6; TRBD1 agrees at 10 bases. V gave up 4 bases and J gave up 6 bases; unmatched junction bases: 4. Germline V lookup: CDR1 SGHRS, CDR2 YFSETQ. The CDR3 contains 15 residues.

This clone has just a few counts. The chain carries TRBV10-3 and TRBJ1-6, with 8 positions matching TRBD1. This CDR3 has 13 amino acids. The V gene end was trimmed by 7 bases and the J gene end by 11 bases; junction bases not matched to a gene: 7. The V gene's germline CDR1 is ENHRY and CDR2 SYGVKD. The DNA of the CDR3 is TGTGCCATCAAGGCACAGGGGGGAACACCCCTCCACTTT. This gives the protein CAIKAQGGTPLHF.

This clone was detected only once. This rearrangement joins TRBV5-1 to TRBJ2-5; TRBD2 agrees at 11 bases. J lost 5 bases, V lost 1 base, and 1 base had no gene match. Germline assignment: CDR1 SGHRS and CDR2 YFSETQ. CDR3 length: 14 amino acids. The DNA of the CDR3 is TGCGCCAGCAGCTTGAGGACTAGCGGGGAGACCCAGTACTTC. It encodes CASSLRTSGETQYF.

This clone turned up a few times. The chain uses TRBV6-6 and TRBJ1-5; no clear D gene. There are 14 residues in the CDR3. Germline CDR1 is MNHNY and CDR2 is SVGAGI (reference sequence). V shed 2 bases and J shed 11 bases, with 16 bases lying between them. The CDR3 region has the DNA TGTGCCAGCAGTTACCGAGACACTCTCGTGTCCCAGCATTTT. It translates to CASSYRDTLVSQHF.

This clone was counted a few times. This chain links TRBV29-1 with TRBJ1-4; a weak D match, TRBD1 (5 bases). Germline V gene data show CDR1 as SQVTM and CDR2 as ANQGSEA. Trimming removed 4 bases at V and 5 bases at J, with 8 bases between. The CDR3 totals 12 residues. The CDR3 reads CSVAAGNEKLFF. In DNA form, the CDR3 reads TGCAGCGTTGCGGCAGGGAATGAAAAACTGTTTTTT.

This sequence joins TRBV5-6 and TRBJ1-3, with no clear D. CDR1 SGHDT and CDR2 YYEEEE come from the germline V gene. The V end was cut by 3 bases, the J end by 0 bases, with 13 bases between. This CDR3 has 16 residues. CDR3 loop: CASSSPQVISGNTIYF. As DNA, the CDR3 is TGTGCCAGCAGCTCGCCGCAGGTTATCTCTGGAAACACCATATATTTT.

The rearrangement links TRBV7-2 to TRBJ2-7, with D unclear. The germline gives CDR1 SGHTA, CDR2 FQGNSA. Trimming took off 5 bases at V and 3 bases at J, with 8 bases between the two ends. The CDR3 runs to 12 residues. The CDR3 DNA follows: TGTGCCAGCAGCCGTACAAACTACGAGCAGTACTTC. Protein product: CASSRTNYEQYF.